The T cell receptor beta chain described here comes from a study of early T cells in non-severe SARS-CoV-2 infection. Trimming took off 4 bases at V and 1 base at J, with 9 bases between the two ends. In germline, CDR1 is SGDLS, CDR2 YYNGEE. The CDR3 sequence is 13 residues long. cDNA molecules, individually, were tagged with unique molecular identifiers. MiXCR was run by TCRdb on the 5' RACE reads, yielding one entry per CDR3 protein. This repertoire shows 75,000 to 100,000 distinct CDR3 sequences, about 15% found once; its top ten account for approximately 6%. The chain links TRBV9 to TRBJ2-7; no definite D call. This clonotype was sampled from an adult who was a healthcare worker with PCR-confirmed SARS-CoV-2 infection or an uninfected control (not recorded which). The specimen was whole blood. This CDR3 is CASSPSESYEQYF. The DNA for the CDR3 is TGTGCCAGCAGCCCCAGTGAGTCCTACGAGCAGTACTTC.